These 16 T cell receptor beta chains came from one sample sequenced in a study of metastatic and nonmetastatic thyroid tumors. TCRdb re-processed the PCR reads through MiXCR. The data show around 46,000 clones, roughly 23% seen once. Patients had received no treatment of any kind before thyroid surgery. Sequencing was carried out using blood. All receptors come from a male donor with papillary thyroid cancer or a benign thyroid nodule (not recorded which). Some clones in this sample may be carry-over from other donors' samples.

In the case of this clone: Sequence at one end of the junction differs from germline and may be a read error. The chain is built from TRBV7-9 and TRBJ2-7; 15 nucleotides align to TRBD2. CDR3 length equals 15 residues. CDR1 is SEHNR and CDR2 is FQNEAQ in the germline V gene (reference sequence). CDR3 coding DNA: TGTGCCGGCAGCTACGGACTAGCGGGAGGGGGCGAGCAGTACTTC. Translating it yields CAGSYGLAGGGEQYF.

This clone was counted many times. The genes are TRBV25-1 and TRBJ2-7; D gene ambiguous. Trimming cost V 7 bases and J 2 bases, with 12 bases left between them. CDR3 size: 13 residues. Germline lookup yields CDR1 MGHDK and CDR2 SYGVNS. The CDR3 reads CASNGYAAYEQYF. CDR3 bases: TGTGCCAGCAATGGGTACGCGGCCTACGAGCAGTACTTC.

This clone occurred many times. The rearrangement links TRBV28 to TRBJ1-1, with D unclear. Germline CDR1 MDHEN, CDR2 SYDVKM. CDR3 length: 15 residues. The V end lost 4 bases, the J end lost 2 bases, and 14 bases lay between the germline ends. The CDR3, as DNA: TGTGCCAGCAGTTCCGAAGAAGTGGTTAACACTGAAGCTTTCTTT. Its protein is CASSSEEVVNTEAFF.

This chain links TRBV18 with TRBJ2-5; TRBD1 aligns across 10 bases. The junction had 6 bases not matched to a gene; V was cut back by 3 bases and J by 2 bases. The CDR3 is 16 amino acids. Germline V gives CDR1 KGHSH, CDR2 LQKENI. The CDR3 reads CASSPPMGQGQETQYF. DNA of the CDR3: TGTGCCAGCTCACCCCCTATGGGACAGGGGCAAGAGACCCAGTACTTC.

The rearrangement links TRBV9 to TRBJ2-3, with D possibly TRBD1 on 6 matching bases. The length of the CDR3 is 15 residues. V was trimmed by 0 bases and J by 0 bases, leaving 8 bases between them. The germline gives CDR1 SGDLS, CDR2 YYNGEE. CDR3 in amino acids: CASSVEGESTDTQYF. As DNA, the CDR3 is TGTGCCAGCAGCGTAGAGGGGGAAAGCACAGATACGCAGTATTTT. Supplemented by reference TRBV9 and TRBJ2-3, the full variable domain reads DSGVTQTPKHLITATGQRVTLRCSPRSGDLSVYWYQQSLDQGLQFLIQYYNGEERAKGNILERFSAQQFPDLHSELNLSSLELGDSALYFCASSVEGESTDTQYFGPGTRLTVL.

The chain uses TRBV30 and TRBJ1-3; D is possibly TRBD1 (5 bases). Per the germline V gene, CDR1 is GTSNPN and CDR2 is SVGIG (reference sequence). Deletions cut 3 bases from V and 2 bases from J, with 8 bases between. The CDR3 extends over 13 amino acids. The CDR3 DNA reads as TGTGCCTGGAGAAGGGGAGCTGGAAACACCATATATTTT. Its protein product is CAWRRGAGNTIYF.

At least ten counts were recorded for this clone. The CDR3 protein is CASRPGLTDEQFF. In DNA form, the CDR3 reads TGTGCCAGCAGGCCGGGACTGACGGATGAGCAGTTCTTC. This rearrangement joins TRBV5-4 to TRBJ2-1, with D possibly matching TRBD2 (6 bases). V gave up 5 bases and J gave up 8 bases, with 14 bases separating them. The germline CDR1 and CDR2 sequences are SGHNT and YYREEE (reference sequence). The CDR3 extends over 13 amino acids.

The chain carries TRBV5-1 and TRBJ2-1; 10 bases line up with TRBD2. Germline assignment: CDR1 SGHRS and CDR2 YFSETQ. Trimming at V came to 5 bases and at J to 8 bases, leaving 7 bases not matched to a gene. The CDR3 loop spans 14 amino acids. The CDR3 here is CASSLSGRVDEQFF. As DNA, the CDR3 is TGCGCCAGCAGTTTAAGCGGGAGGGTCGATGAGCAGTTCTTC.

This clone was seen at least ten times. The CDR3: CASSFTSGAYNEQFF. In DNA, the CDR3 is TGCGCCAGCAGCTTTACTAGCGGGGCCTACAATGAGCAGTTCTTC. The chain carries TRBV5-1 and TRBJ2-1, with TRBD2 matching over 10 bases. There are 15 residues in the CDR3. V trimming: 2 bases; J trimming: 2 bases; junction bases outside the gene matches: 1. Germline CDR1 is SGHRS and CDR2 is YFSETQ.

This clone was observed once. The V gene is TRBV3-1, the J gene TRBJ1-4; TRBD1 aligns across 9 bases. Germline loops: CDR1 LGHDT, CDR2 YNNKEL (reference sequence). The trim removed 3 bases at V and 8 bases at J, leaving 4 bases unmatched. The CDR3 is made up of 14 amino acids. The CDR3 loop is CASSQGQGYEKLFF. DNA for the CDR3: TGTGCCAGCAGCCAGGGACAGGGCTACGAAAAACTGTTTTTT.

The chain carries TRBV11-2 and TRBJ2-1; 13 bases are shared with TRBD2. Germline V gives CDR1 SGHAT, CDR2 FQNNGV. Trimming at V came to 5 bases and at J to 9 bases, leaving 7 bases not matched to a gene. The CDR3 is 15 residues long. In nucleotides, the CDR3 is TGTGCCAGCAGCACCGGACTAGCGGGAGTCACTGAGCAGTTCTTC. Translation: CASSTGLAGVTEQFF.

The table lists this clone with a few counts. The chain couples TRBV7-9 to TRBJ2-5; D tentatively reads TRBD1 or TRBD2 (5 bases each). CDR1 and CDR2 from the germline V gene are SEHNR and FQNEAQ (reference sequence). This CDR3 is built from 16 residues. Deletions cut 2 bases from V and 1 base from J, with 14 bases between. The chain's CDR3 is CASSLQGTQFQETQYF. The CDR3 region has the DNA TGTGCCAGCAGCTTACAAGGGACCCAGTTCCAAGAGACCCAGTACTTC.

The V and J genes are TRBV11-1 and TRBJ1-2, with TRBD1 matching over 11 bases. The CDR3 has 17 amino acids. After removal of 4 bases from V and 4 bases from J, the junction contained 11 bases not matched to a gene. Germline V gene sequence: CDR1 SGHAT, CDR2 FQDESV (reference sequence). The CDR3 loop reads CASSSIPGTGGSYGYTF. CDR3 nucleotides: TGTGCCAGCAGCTCCATTCCCGGGACAGGGGGATCCTATGGCTACACCTTC.

This clone was recorded a few times. A read error is possible here, since a much larger clone lies one base away. The sample carries other DNA sequences with the same CDR3. The V gene is TRBV6-1, the J gene TRBJ1-5; D unresolved. Germline loops: CDR1 MNHNS, CDR2 SASEGT. This CDR3 contains 11 residues. The CDR3 nucleotides are TGTGCCAGTAGTGAAAGTCAGCCCCAGCATTTT. The encoded protein is CASSESQPQHF.

This clone was detected only a few times. The junction departs from germline at one end; a sequencing error may be responsible. This rearrangement joins TRBV20-1 to TRBJ2-3; D is perhaps TRBD2 (6 bases). This CDR3 has 13 residues. The germline V gene encodes CDR1 DFQATT and CDR2 SNEGSKA (reference sequence). Here the CDR3 DNA reads TGCAGTGCTCGGAGGGACGGGGCAGACACGCAGTATTTT. Encoded protein: CSARRDGADTQYF.

CDR3 protein: CASSTSNTEAFF. The CDR3 coding sequence is TGTGCCAGCAGCACATCGAACACTGAAGCTTTCTTT. The V call is TRBV5-4, the J call TRBJ1-1; D ambiguous. The CDR3 spans 12 residues. V was clipped by 4 bases and J by 1 base, with 5 bases between them. The V gene's germline CDR1 is SGHNT and CDR2 YYREEE (reference sequence).